This is a list of T cell receptor beta chains from one sample in a study of Graves' ophthalmopathy and Graves' hyperthyroidism. TCRdb recomputed calls from the multiplex PCR reads with MiXCR, one row per CDR3 protein. The profile shows 150,000 to 200,000 distinct CDR3 sequences, 39% of them singletons. Sequenced sample: peripheral blood. These receptors originate from a man aged 30 to 45 with Graves' ophthalmopathy. Both conserved end residues are trimmed from each CDR3.

>TRBV6-1
ASSNHAYEAF
>TRBV5-1
ASRSALAGETQY
>TRBV12-3/TRBV12-4
ASTTGVDGLETQY
>TRBV6-5
ASSYGGSNQPQH
>TRBV6-2/TRBV6-3
ASSSQDRHLLTYEQY
>TRBV28
ASSSPTPFRGAVDYGYT
>TRBV30
AWTGDANTEAF
>TRBV12-3/TRBV12-4
ASSHRDRGHGELF
>TRBV24-1
ATSETGLDSYEQY
>TRBV6-1
ASTSKTSNQETQY
>TRBV6-2/TRBV6-3
ASSTYYEQY
>TRBV2
ASSESLALAYEQY
>TRBV6-2/TRBV6-3
ASSYKYGDTSPYEQY
>TRBV6-2/TRBV6-3
ASSTSPGTPTYEQY
>TRBV6-5
ASSYSLREVGYEQY
>TRBV12-3/TRBV12-4
ASRGQGGNQPQH
>TRBV12-3/TRBV12-4
ASSLGPLAF
>TRBV28
ASSALNRGNEQY
>TRBV7-2
ASRETGGATEAF
>TRBV4-2
ASSTGLDPGRNIQY
>TRBV27
ASSSWTQGAGYT
>TRBV28
AAGGFYEQY
>TRBV6-5
ASSSRRGQTNTEAF
>TRBV7-8
ASRVGLNSPLH
>TRBV11-3
ASSLTGSAEQY
>TRBV6-1
ASTPSSGLSYEQY
>TRBV12-3/TRBV12-4
ASSADDTPGDYGYT
>TRBV6-5
ASTDEAGGVREQY
>TRBV6-2/TRBV6-3
ASSYSRVLVNTEAF
>TRBV12-3/TRBV12-4
ASSLKLARNYEQY
>TRBV12-3/TRBV12-4
ASSLQVTYGYT
>TRBV19
ASSILGSNQPQH
>TRBV28
ASSFTGVAKNIQY
>TRBV6-1
ASRQGFTEAF
>TRBV4-1
ASSPEGVSNTGELF
>TRBV12-3/TRBV12-4
ASSFRQGPYEQY
>TRBV10-3
ATERDRGNTEAF
>TRBV20-1
SASLGRRLDVRGTQY
>TRBV19
ASSISRGTEAF
>TRBV6-1
ASTNSDTYEQY
>TRBV11-2
ASSTGPGLGAEAF
>TRBV7-9
ASSFRDAANVLT
>TRBV6-5
ATQGAGNMNTEAF
>TRBV6-1
ASSDKAGANVLT
>TRBV6-1
AVTSDSSYEQY
>TRBV6-1
ASRDGTYEQY
>TRBV13
ASSLGLGQLNQPQH
>TRBV2
ASSETPFTRYGYT
>TRBV6-2/TRBV6-3
ASSFGPGGRNTEAF
>TRBV4-1
ASSRVGDTGELF
>TRBV4-1
ASSQTGGYEQY
>TRBV6-2/TRBV6-3
ASSLRGSSYEQH
>TRBV24-1
ATSDPGEATVAF
>TRBV6-1
ASSEQVGDVDGYT
>TRBV12-3/TRBV12-4
ASSLRRGDNSPLH
>TRBV28
ASSFVPAGDQETQY